The 2 T cell receptor beta chains given below trace back to one sample, sequenced in a study of T cell repertoires in cytomegalovirus infection. TCRdb processed the reads anew with MiXCR; each CDR3 protein has one entry. The data contain 650,000 to 900,000 distinct CDR3 sequences, about 29% of them singletons. What these receptors recognize is not known. This sample comprised cultured CD8+ T cells from PBMCs, obtained from culture after CMV antigen stimulation. The receptor source for this set is a human donor in good health (CMV status not recorded). Some clones in this sample may be carry-over from other donors' samples.

This clonotype was observed a handful of times. The rearrangement joins TRBV27 to TRBJ2-7; D not certain. Per the germline V gene, CDR1 is MNHEY and CDR2 is SMNVEV (reference sequence). The V gene lost 2 bases and the J gene lost 4 bases, with 18 bases spanning the gap. CDR3 size: 16 residues. The CDR3 region has the DNA TGTGCCAGCAGTTTAATCGGAAAGGGTCTCGGTTACGAGCAGTACTTC. The encoded protein is CASSLIGKGLGYEQYF.

The rearrangement uses TRBV6-6 and TRBJ2-5; 13 bases line up with TRBD2. Looked up from germline, CDR1 is MNHNY and CDR2 is SVGAGI (reference sequence). The CDR3 loop spans 18 amino acids. Trimming removed 0 bases from V and 2 bases from J; junction bases left unmatched: 6. CDR3 in amino acids: CASSYSFETSGGQETQYF. The CDR3 DNA reads TGTGCCAGCAGTTACTCATTTGAGACTAGCGGGGGGCAAGAGACCCAGTACTTC.